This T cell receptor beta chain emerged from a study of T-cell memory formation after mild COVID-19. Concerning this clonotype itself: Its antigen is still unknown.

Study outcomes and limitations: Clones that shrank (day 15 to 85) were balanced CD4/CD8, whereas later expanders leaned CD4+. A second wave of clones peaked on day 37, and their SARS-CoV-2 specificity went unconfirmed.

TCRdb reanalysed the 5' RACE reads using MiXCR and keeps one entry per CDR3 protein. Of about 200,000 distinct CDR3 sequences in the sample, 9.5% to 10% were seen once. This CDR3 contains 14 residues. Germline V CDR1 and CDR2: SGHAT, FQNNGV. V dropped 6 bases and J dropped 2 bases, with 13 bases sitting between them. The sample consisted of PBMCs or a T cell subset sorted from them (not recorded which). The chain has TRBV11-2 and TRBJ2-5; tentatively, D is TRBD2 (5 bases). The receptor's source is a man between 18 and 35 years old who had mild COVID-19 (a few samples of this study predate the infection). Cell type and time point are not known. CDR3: CASSSGSRQETQYF. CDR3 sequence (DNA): TGTGCCAGCAGTAGTGGGAGCAGACAAGAGACCCAGTACTTC.